Sequencing of this T cell receptor beta chain was carried out in a study of blood T cell repertoires in COVID-19. Sequenced by immunoSEQ multiplex PCR; TCRdb stores in-frame clones only, minus some. The sample includes about 140,000 clones, about 88% of them seen just once. The CDR3 consists of 15 residues. V was shortened by 5 bases and J by 2 bases, with 15 bases between the two germline ends. Per the germline V gene, CDR1 is SGHTA and CDR2 is FQGNSA. This clone has a handful of counts. Material: peripheral blood. V usage is TRBV7-2 and J usage is TRBJ1-2; TRBD1 is a possible D gene (5 bases). This TCR was sampled from a human donor with acute or convalescent COVID-19. The donor label of this sample is uncertain. The CDR3 loop reads CASSQGGGLNYGYTF. CDR3 nucleotide sequence: TGTGCCAGCAGCCAAGGCGGGGGTCTGAACTATGGCTACACCTTC.